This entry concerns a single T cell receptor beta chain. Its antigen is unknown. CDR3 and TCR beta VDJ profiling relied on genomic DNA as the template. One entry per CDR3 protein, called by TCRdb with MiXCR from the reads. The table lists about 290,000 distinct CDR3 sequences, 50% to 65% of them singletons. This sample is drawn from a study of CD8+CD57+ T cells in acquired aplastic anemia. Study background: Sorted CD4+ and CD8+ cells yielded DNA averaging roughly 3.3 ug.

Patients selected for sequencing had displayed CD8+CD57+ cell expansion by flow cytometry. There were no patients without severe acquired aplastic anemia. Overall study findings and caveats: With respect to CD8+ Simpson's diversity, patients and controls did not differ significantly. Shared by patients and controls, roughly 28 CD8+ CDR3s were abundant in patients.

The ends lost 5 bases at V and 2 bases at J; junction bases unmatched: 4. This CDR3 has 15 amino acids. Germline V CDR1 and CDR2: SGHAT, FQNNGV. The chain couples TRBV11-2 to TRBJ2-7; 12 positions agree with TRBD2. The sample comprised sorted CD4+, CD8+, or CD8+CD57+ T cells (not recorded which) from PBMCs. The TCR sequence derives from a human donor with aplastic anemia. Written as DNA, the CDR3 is TGTGCCAGCAGCCCAAGGACTAGCGGGACCTACGAGCAGTACTTC. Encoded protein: CASSPRTSGTYEQYF.